The clone carrying this T cell receptor (beta chain) appeared a few times. Antigen: not known. This entry is derived from a study of beta chain features in type 1 diabetes. Study-wide points: Researchers report that Type 1 diabetes patients had moderately but significantly shorter TCRB CDR3s across all four CD4+ subsets. Diminished insertions and augmented deletions at VDJ junctions characterized type 1 diabetes patients.

Every isolated RNA sample was fully reverse transcribed, so sequencing captured expressed TCRB transcripts. Sequencing used immunoSEQ multiplex PCR; TCRdb keeps in-frame clones, though not all of them. Among fewer than 350,000 clones listed, about 15% were seen once. The CDR3 consists of 15 residues. Trimming took 4 bases from V and 0 from J; bases not matched to a gene: 6. Per the germline V gene, CDR1 is SGHNT and CDR2 is YYREEE (reference sequence). This chain uses TRBV5-4 with TRBJ2-7, with 8 bases that match TRBD2. Material for sequencing was naive CD4+ T cells from blood. This receptor was identified in a man between 18 and 29 years old with type 1 diabetes. CDR3 coding DNA: TGTGCCAGCAGCCGTAGCGGGGAGAGCTCCTACGAGCAGTACTTC. Its translation: CASSRSGESSYEQYF.